These 14 T cell receptor beta chains were all obtained from the same sample, sequenced in a study of T cells in Graves' hyperthyroidism and ophthalmopathy. TCR beta CDR3 regions were amplified from RNA transcripts. The TCR CDR3 first-round RT-PCR relied on the HTBI primer set. A single record per CDR3 protein comes from TCRdb applying MiXCR to the multiplex PCR reads. The sample carries over 300,000 distinct CDR3 sequences, approximately 15% recorded once. Sequenced material: blood. The receptors stem from a woman aged 60 to 75 with Graves' hyperthyroidism.

The sample holds many counts of this clonotype. The chain is built from TRBV2 and TRBJ1-3; D is uncertain. Germline CDR1 and CDR2: SNHLY and FYNNEI. The length of the CDR3 is 13 residues. Trimming took off 3 bases at V and 4 bases at J, with 7 bases between the two ends. The CDR3: CASSESPGNTIYF. The CDR3 DNA reads as TGTGCCAGCAGTGAGTCGCCGGGAAACACCATATATTTT.

This clonotype showed up just once. The germline gene is not matched at one end of the junction; a read error may be the cause. The chain joins TRBV29-1 to TRBJ2-7; 9 bases map to TRBD1. The CDR3 has 12 amino acids. Germline CDR1 SQVTM, CDR2 ANQGSEA. CDR3 loop: CSVEGQGHEQYF. In nucleotides, the CDR3 is TGCAGCGTGGAAGGACAGGGGCACGAGCAGTACTTC.

This clonotype showed up just a few times. A much bigger clone sits one base away, suggesting this may be a read error. This sequence joins TRBV3-1 and TRBJ2-1, with D possibly matching TRBD2 (5 bases). Trimming removed 0 bases at V and 7 bases at J, with 13 bases between. Germline assignment: CDR1 LGHDT and CDR2 YNNKEL (reference sequence). The CDR3 extends over 15 amino acids. The CDR3 protein is CASSQDRGPRNEQFF. Written as DNA, the CDR3 is TGTGCCAGCAGCCAAGACCGAGGGCCGCGGAATGAGCAGTTCTTC.

This clonotype was recorded many times. V gene TRBV24-1 combines with J gene TRBJ2-1; tentative D call: TRBD2 (6 bases). The V gene's germline CDR1 is KGHDR and CDR2 SFDVKD. The CDR3 is made up of 14 amino acids. The V gene lost 9 bases and the J gene lost 7 bases, with 18 bases spanning the gap. The CDR3 nucleotides are TGTGCCACCCAAGGCCGGGGGTTACGGAATGAGCAGTTCTTC. Translation: CATQGRGLRNEQFF.

The rearrangement uses TRBV7-6 and TRBJ2-7; D gene uncertain. V gave up 3 bases and J gave up 7 bases, with 7 bases separating them. CDR1 is SGHVS and CDR2 is FNYEAQ in the germline V gene. This CDR3 spans 11 amino acids. This CDR3 is CASSFSEEQYF. CDR3 sequence (DNA): TGTGCCAGCAGCTTTTCGGAAGAGCAGTACTTC.

V gene TRBV11-2 combines with J gene TRBJ1-2, with TRBD1 identical over 9 bases. The CDR3 sequence is 16 residues long. With V trimmed by 5 bases and J by 8 bases, 15 bases remained unmatched. Germline-derived CDR1 and CDR2 are SGHAT and FQNNGV. The CDR3 loop reads CASSQVLTGGREGYTF. The CDR3 DNA is TGTGCCAGCAGCCAAGTACTCACAGGGGGCCGGGAGGGCTACACCTTC.

The rearrangement links TRBV18 to TRBJ1-2; 12 nucleotides match TRBD1. Germline V CDR1 and CDR2: KGHSH, LQKENI. Trimming at V came to 3 bases and at J to 8 bases, leaving 7 bases not matched to a gene. The CDR3 consists of 15 residues. The CDR3 spells CASSPGQGARQGYTF. The CDR3 bases are TGTGCCAGCTCACCGGGACAGGGGGCGCGTCAGGGCTACACCTTC. The entire variable domain, with the rest obtained from reference TRBV18 and TRBJ1-2, is as follows: NAGVMQNPRHLVRRRGQEARLRCSPMKGHSHVYWYRQLPEEGLKFMVYLQKENIIDESGMPKERFSAEFPKEGPSILRIQQVVRGDSAAYFCASSPGQGARQGYTFGSGTRLTVV.

The chain carries TRBV6-2 or TRBV6-3 and TRBJ2-2, with D perhaps assigned TRBD1 or TRBD2 (5 bases each). CDR3 size: 13 residues. Deletions cut 2 bases from V and 7 bases from J, with 8 bases between. Germline V gene data show CDR1 as MNHEY and CDR2 as SVGEGT. CDR3 nucleotides: TGTGCCAGCAGTTACGGGGGAGTCGGGGAGCTGTTTTTT. Translating gives CASSYGGVGELFF.

This clonotype was seen a few times. This sequence joins TRBV5-1 and TRBJ2-3, with a possible D match to TRBD1 (6 bases). Germline-derived CDR1 and CDR2 are SGHRS and YFSETQ. V lost 1 base and J lost 6, with 15 bases in between. This CDR3 has 15 amino acids. The CDR3 DNA is TGCGCCAGCAGCTTGTTGAGGGGGACAACGGATACGCAGTATTTT. Translation: CASSLLRGTTDTQYF.

The V call is TRBV4-1, the J call TRBJ2-3; possibly TRBD2 for D (6 bases). Trimming left V 2 bases short and J 5 bases short, with 11 bases between. The CDR3 sequence is 14 residues long. Per the germline V gene, CDR1 is MGHRA and CDR2 is YSYEKL. The CDR3 sequence: CASSQPLRGDTQYF. The CDR3 region has the DNA TGCGCCAGCAGCCAACCCCTGCGGGGAGATACGCAGTATTTT.

The V and J genes are TRBV20-1 and TRBJ1-2, with 8 positions matching TRBD1. Losses at the gene ends were 5 bases for V and 9 bases for J; bases not matched to a gene: 5. This CDR3 contains 11 residues. Germline V gene sequence: CDR1 DFQATT, CDR2 SNEGSKA (reference sequence). This CDR3 is CSAHRQGRYTF. The CDR3 DNA reads TGCAGTGCTCATCGACAGGGGCGCTACACCTTC.

This clonotype has a count of ten or more. The genes are TRBV6-5 and TRBJ1-2; 9 bases fit TRBD1. This CDR3 has 13 residues. Looked up from germline, CDR1 is MNHEY and CDR2 is SVGAGI. J gave up 6 bases and V 2 bases, and 1 base lay outside the gene matches. The CDR3: CASSYRTGDGYTF. The CDR3 DNA follows: TGTGCCAGCAGTTACAGGACAGGGGATGGCTACACCTTC.

This clonotype showed up just a few times. This chain connects TRBV10-3 to TRBJ2-5, with unresolved D. The CDR3 runs to 16 residues. V gave up 1 base and J gave up 1 base, with 13 bases separating them. Germline V gene sequence: CDR1 ENHRY, CDR2 SYGVKD. This chain's CDR3 is CAISEFLSGAQETQYF. In DNA, the CDR3 is TGTGCCATCAGTGAGTTTCTTTCGGGCGCCCAAGAGACCCAGTACTTC.

At least ten counts were recorded for this clonotype. This chain links TRBV20-1 with TRBJ2-4; no definite D call. CDR1 is DFQATT and CDR2 is SNEGSKA in the germline V gene (reference sequence). The CDR3 covers 14 residues. V was shortened by 0 bases and J by 0 bases, with 6 bases between the two germline ends. In DNA, the CDR3 is TGCAGTGCTAGAGACAACTTAGCCAAAAACATTCAGTACTTC. Translated: CSARDNLAKNIQYF.